This T cell receptor beta chain came from a study of blood T cell repertoires in COVID-19. V was pared by 4 bases and J by 0 bases, with 6 bases of the junction left unmatched. CDR3 length equals 16 residues. Germline V gene lookup returns CDR1 MGHDK and CDR2 SYGVNS. Recruited during active infection, patients (from Seattle) were subsequently followed longitudinally. Method: immunoSEQ multiplex PCR; TCRdb's copy keeps in-frame clones and lacks some. This repertoire shows tens of thousands of clones, 84% found once; its top ten account for about 15%. V and J are TRBV25-1 and TRBJ2-4; the match to TRBD1 covers 7 bases. The receptor comes from a man aged 60-69 years with COVID-19, enrolled during active disease. What was sequenced was peripheral blood. The CDR3 nucleotides read TGTGCCAGCAGTGGCCGGGACAGATTAGCCAAAAACATTCAGTACTTC. Translation: CASSGRDRLAKNIQYF.